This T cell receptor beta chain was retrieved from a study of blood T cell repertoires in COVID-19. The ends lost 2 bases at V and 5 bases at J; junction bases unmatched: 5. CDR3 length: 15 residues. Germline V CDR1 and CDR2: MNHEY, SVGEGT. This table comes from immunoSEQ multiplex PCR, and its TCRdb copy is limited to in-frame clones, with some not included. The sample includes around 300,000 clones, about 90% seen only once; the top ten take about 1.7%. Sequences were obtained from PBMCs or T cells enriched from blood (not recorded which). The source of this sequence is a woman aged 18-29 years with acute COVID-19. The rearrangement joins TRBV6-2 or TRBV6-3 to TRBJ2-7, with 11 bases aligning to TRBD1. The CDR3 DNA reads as TGTGCCAGCAGTTACGCGGGACAGGGGGGCCACGAGCAGTACTTC. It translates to CASSYAGQGGHEQYF.